The 23 T cell receptor beta chains below all came from one sample that was sequenced in a study of blood T cells in healthy people across ages. A second PCR of roughly 7 to 11 cycles used a sample-barcoded 5' primer and a J-beta primer mix. TCRdb redid the calling of the 5' RACE reads with MiXCR, one entry per CDR3 protein. The sample carries around 1.5 million distinct CDR3 sequences, roughly 60% recorded once. Sequencing used blood. The origin of the receptors is a man aged 18 to 35 in good health.

V gene TRBV6-2 or TRBV6-3 combines with J gene TRBJ2-1; D uncertain. The CDR3 runs to 12 residues. CDR1 is MNHEY and CDR2 is SVGEGT in the germline V gene. V lost 3 bases to trimming and J lost 5 bases, with 5 bases between them. The CDR3: CASSYWDNEQFF. DNA of the CDR3: TGTGCCAGCAGTTATTGGGACAATGAGCAGTTCTTC.

The V call is TRBV6-5, the J call TRBJ2-1; 12 bases are shared with TRBD2. Germline lookup yields CDR1 MNHEY and CDR2 SVGAGI. The CDR3 contains 15 residues. V lost 8 bases, J lost 6 bases, and 8 bases stayed unmatched. CDR3 in amino acids: CASSGTSGRGNEQFF. CDR3 DNA sequence: TGTGCCAGCTCCGGGACTAGCGGGCGGGGCAATGAGCAGTTCTTC.

The CDR3 DNA reads TGCAGTGCTGAGTTTGGGGAGCAGTACTTC. Its translation: CSAEFGEQYF. The rearrangement uses TRBV20-1 and TRBJ2-5; D possibly corresponds to TRBD2 (5 bases). V was clipped by 5 bases and J by 11 bases, with 12 bases between them. Germline V gene data show CDR1 as DFQATT and CDR2 as SNEGSKA (reference sequence). This CDR3 has 10 residues.

The chain combines TRBV20-1 with TRBJ2-1; tentatively, D is TRBD1 (6 bases). The CDR3 runs 15 residues. With 1 base removed from V and 13 bases from J, the gap between germline ends came to 23 bases. Germline loops: CDR1 DFQATT, CDR2 SNEGSKA (reference sequence). Here the CDR3 reads CSARASRGEQETQFF. The CDR3 DNA reads TGCAGTGCTAGAGCAAGCAGGGGCGAGCAGGAGACCCAGTTCTTC.

This clonotype was detected only a few times. The gene calls are TRBV29-1 and TRBJ2-7; a possible D gene is TRBD2 (5 bases). Trimming left V 2 bases short and J 4 bases short, with 18 bases between. This CDR3 is built from 15 residues. Germline V gene lookup returns CDR1 SQVTM and CDR2 ANQGSEA. CDR3 amino acids: CSVEFREEKNYEQYF. The CDR3 bases are TGCAGCGTTGAATTCCGGGAAGAGAAGAATTACGAGCAGTACTTC.

This clonotype showed up just once. V gene TRBV21-1 combines with J gene TRBJ2-1; the table's D call of TRBD2 was not tested on the DNA. TRBV21-1 is deemed a pseudogene. This CDR3 region has 18 residues. CDR3 sequence: CASSNLGLAVLSYNEQFF. CDR3 in DNA: TGTGCCAGCAGCAACCTTGGACTAGCGGTTCTCTCCTACAATGAGCAGTTCTTC.

In this sample, this clonotype turned up a few times. The rearrangement joins TRBV4-1 to TRBJ1-2, with 7 bases that match TRBD1. The CDR3 has 13 amino acids. Germline loops: CDR1 MGHRA, CDR2 YSYEKL. V lost 1 base to trimming and J lost 13 bases; unmatched junction nucleotides: 9. As DNA, the CDR3 is TGCGCCAGCAGCCAAGTAGGGACAGAGGTTCTCACCTTC. This codes for CASSQVGTEVLTF.

The chain combines TRBV7-8 with TRBJ1-1; D not resolved. V was pared by 7 bases and J by 7 bases, with 16 bases between. The CDR3 consists of 13 residues. Germline CDR1 SGHVS, CDR2 FQNEAQ. The CDR3 region is CASTPWGDYEAFF. The CDR3 nucleotides read TGTGCCAGCACCCCATGGGGAGACTATGAAGCTTTCTTT.

V and J are TRBV12-3 or TRBV12-4 and TRBJ2-4; maybe TRBD2 (5 bases). The end of the DNA is better explained by TRBJ2-5, so the J call may be wrong. The CDR3 runs to 14 residues. Written as DNA, the CDR3 is TGTGCCAGCAGCCGACGGGGAACACGGGAGACCCAGTACTTC. It is translated as CASSRRGTRETQYF.

This sequence joins TRBV12-3 or TRBV12-4 and TRBJ2-1; tentative D call: TRBD2 (6 bases). The CDR3 spans 11 residues. V lost 2 bases, J lost 14 bases, and 10 bases lay in between. The CDR3 loop is CASSLRGKEFF. Written as DNA, the CDR3 is TGTGCCAGCAGTTTACGGGGGAAGGAGTTCTTC.

CDR3 nucleotide sequence: TGTGCCAGCAGTGTCCCCAGCTACGAGCAGTACTTC. Translated, it gives CASSVPSYEQYF. The chain couples TRBV6-2 or TRBV6-3 to TRBJ2-7; D gene ambiguous. Germline V gives CDR1 MNHEY, CDR2 SVGEGT. Trimming took off 5 bases at V and 3 bases at J, with 8 bases between the two ends. The CDR3 spans 12 residues.

V gene TRBV3-1 combines with J gene TRBJ2-4, with D perhaps given as TRBD1 or TRBD2 (5 bases each). The end of the DNA is better explained by TRBJ2-7, so the J call may be wrong. This CDR3 spans 15 amino acids. Germline V lookup: CDR1 LGHDT, CDR2 YNNKEL (reference sequence). The CDR3 DNA follows: TGTGCCAGCAGCCAAGAGGGGCAGGGAGATAACGAGCAGTACTTC. Its protein is CASSQEGQGDNEQYF.

The CDR3 DNA is TGTGCCAGCAGCCCCCCCCAGGGTGAAGCTTTCTTT. Encoded protein: CASSPPQGEAFF. V and J are TRBV21-1 and TRBJ1-1; the D call TRBD1 from the table was never checked on the DNA. TRBV21-1 is a known pseudogene. The CDR3 extends over 12 amino acids.

This chain uses TRBV6-2 or TRBV6-3 with TRBJ2-5, with 8 bases matching TRBD2. The CDR3 is 14 residues long. Germline V gene lookup returns CDR1 MNHEY and CDR2 SVGEGT. The trim removed 0 bases at V and 6 bases at J, leaving 3 bases unmatched. CDR3 protein: CASSYSWTSQTQYF. CDR3 DNA: TGTGCCAGCAGTTACTCTTGGACTAGCCAGACCCAGTACTTC.

The chain joins TRBV9 to TRBJ1-5, with a tentative D call TRBD1 (5 bases). Germline values: CDR1 SGDLS, CDR2 YYNGEE. This CDR3 is 14 amino acids long. Trimming took 2 bases from V and 6 from J, leaving 12 bases between them. The CDR3 nucleotides are TGTGCCAGCAGCGTCGGAGAGGGGTTTCAGCCCCAGCATTTT. Its translation is CASSVGEGFQPQHF.

The chain couples TRBV4-1 to TRBJ2-7, with 7 bases that match TRBD1. J lost 6 bases, V lost 4 bases, and 21 bases had no gene match. Germline lookup yields CDR1 MGHRA and CDR2 YSYEKL. The CDR3 runs 18 residues. CDR3 sequence (DNA): TGCGCCAGCAGCCCTATAGACAGGGCCTGGGGTGTGGGGACCGAGCAGTACTTC. This translates into CASSPIDRAWGVGTEQYF.

This chain links TRBV7-2 with TRBJ2-7; the D gene is possibly TRBD2 (6 bases). Germline-derived CDR1 and CDR2 are SGHTA and FQGNSA. V lost 5 bases to trimming and J lost 0 bases, with 17 bases between them. The CDR3 sequence is 16 residues long. The CDR3 nucleotides read TGTGCCAGCAGCATTAAAGTCGGGACTTACTCCTACGAGCAGTACTTC. Protein product: CASSIKVGTYSYEQYF.

This chain joins TRBV24-1 and TRBJ1-5; D remains ambiguous. The germline V gene has CDR1 KGHDR and CDR2 SFDVKD. The CDR3 runs 13 residues. The V and J ends lost 1 base and 5 bases respectively, with 5 bases between them. CDR3 region: CATSDFADQPQHF. CDR3 in DNA: TGTGCCACCAGTGATTTTGCGGATCAGCCCCAGCATTTT.

The chain employs TRBV4-3 and TRBJ2-7; TRBD1 might be the D (5 bases). The CDR3 spans 14 residues. V was trimmed by 1 base and J by 11 bases, leaving 18 bases between them. The germline V gene has CDR1 LGHNA and CDR2 YSLEER. CDR3 in amino acids: CASSQGGHFFREYF. The CDR3 DNA follows: TGCGCCAGCAGCCAAGGTGGACATTTCTTTAGGGAGTACTTC.

A few counts support this clonotype. V and J are TRBV29-1 and TRBJ1-1, with D possibly TRBD1 on 5 matching bases. V lost 5 bases and J lost 4, with 14 bases in between. Per the germline V gene, CDR1 is SQVTM and CDR2 is ANQGSEA. The CDR3 runs to 13 residues. The CDR3 DNA sequence: TGCAGCGTTAGAGGCAGGGAGAGCACTGAAGCTTTCTTT. Its protein is CSVRGRESTEAFF.

V is TRBV3-1 and J is TRBJ2-6; 7 bases map to TRBD2. J was trimmed by 3 bases and V by 1 base; bases with no gene match: 3. CDR1 and CDR2 (germline): LGHDT, YNNKEL (reference sequence). The CDR3 runs 16 residues. Written as DNA, the CDR3 is TGTGCCAGCAGCCAAGGAGCGGGGATTGGGGCCAACGTCCTGACTTTC. This sequence encodes CASSQGAGIGANVLTF. The variable domain in full, completed from reference TRBV3-1 and TRBJ2-6, reads DTAVSQTPKYLVTQMGNDKSIKCEQNLGHDTMYWYKQDSKKFLKIMFSYNNKELIINETVPNRFSPKSPDKAHLNLHINSLELGDSAVYFCASSQGAGIGANVLTFGAGSRLTVL.

The rearrangement joins TRBV4-3 to TRBJ1-2; D might be TRBD1 (5 bases). The CDR3 spans 15 residues. CDR1 is LGHNA, CDR2 YSLEER, per germline. Trimming removed 0 bases at V and 5 bases at J, with 13 bases between. CDR3 sequence: CASSQDTDRGYGYTF. Written as DNA, the CDR3 is TGCGCCAGCAGCCAAGACACTGACAGAGGATATGGCTACACCTTC.

The chain carries TRBV20-1 and TRBJ2-4; no definite D call. The J call may be incorrect, as the DNA end agrees better with TRBJ2-7. CDR3 length equals 12 residues. Germline V gene sequence: CDR1 DFQATT, CDR2 SNEGSKA (reference sequence). The CDR3 region is CSALDQTTEQYF. The DNA of the CDR3 is TGCAGTGCGCTGGATCAGACAACCGAGCAGTACTTC.